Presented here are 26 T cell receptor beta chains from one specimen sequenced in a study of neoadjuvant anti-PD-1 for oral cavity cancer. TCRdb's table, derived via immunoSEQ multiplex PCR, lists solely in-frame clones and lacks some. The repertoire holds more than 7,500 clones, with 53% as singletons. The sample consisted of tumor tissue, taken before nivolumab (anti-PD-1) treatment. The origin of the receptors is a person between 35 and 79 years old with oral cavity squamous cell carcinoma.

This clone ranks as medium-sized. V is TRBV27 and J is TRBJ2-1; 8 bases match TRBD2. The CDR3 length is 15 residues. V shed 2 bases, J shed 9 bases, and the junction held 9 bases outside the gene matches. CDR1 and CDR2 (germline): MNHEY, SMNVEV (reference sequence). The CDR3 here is CASSLGGAGVAEQFF. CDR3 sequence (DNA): TGTGCCAGCAGTTTAGGGGGAGCGGGAGTCGCTGAGCAGTTCTTC.

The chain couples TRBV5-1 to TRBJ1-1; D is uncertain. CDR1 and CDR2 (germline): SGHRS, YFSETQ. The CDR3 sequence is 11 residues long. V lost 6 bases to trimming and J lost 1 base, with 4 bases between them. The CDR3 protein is CASTGNTEAFF. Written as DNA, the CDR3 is TGCGCCAGCACTGGGAACACTGAAGCTTTCTTT.

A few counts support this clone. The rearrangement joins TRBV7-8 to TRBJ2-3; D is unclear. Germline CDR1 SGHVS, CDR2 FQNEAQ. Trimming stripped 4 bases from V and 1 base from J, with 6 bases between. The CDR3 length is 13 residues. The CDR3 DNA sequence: TGTGCCAGCAGCTACGGTCGCACAGATACGCAGTATTTT. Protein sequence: CASSYGRTDTQYF. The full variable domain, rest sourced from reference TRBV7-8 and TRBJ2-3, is GAGVSQSPRYKVAKRGQDVALRCDPISGHVSLFWYQQALGQGPEFLTYFQNEAQLDKSGLPSDRFFAERPEGSVSTLKIQRTQQEDSAVYLCASSYGRTDTQYFGPGTRLTVL.

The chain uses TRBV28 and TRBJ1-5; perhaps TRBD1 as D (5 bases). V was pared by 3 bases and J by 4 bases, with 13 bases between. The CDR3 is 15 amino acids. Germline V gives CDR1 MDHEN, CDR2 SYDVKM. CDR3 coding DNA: TGTGCCAGCAGTTTCCGGGGACGGGATAATCAGCCCCAGCATTTT. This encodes CASSFRGRDNQPQHF. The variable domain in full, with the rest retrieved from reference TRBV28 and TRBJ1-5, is DVKVTQSSRYLVKRTGEKVFLECVQDMDHENMFWYRQDPGLGLRLIYFSYDVKMKEKGDIPEGYSVSREKKERFSLILESASTNQTSMYLCASSFRGRDNQPQHFGDGTRLSIL.

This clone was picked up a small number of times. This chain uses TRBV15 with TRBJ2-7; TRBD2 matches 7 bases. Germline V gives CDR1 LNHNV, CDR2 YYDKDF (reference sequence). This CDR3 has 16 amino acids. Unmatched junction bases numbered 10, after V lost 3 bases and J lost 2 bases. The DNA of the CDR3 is TGTGCCACCAGCAGCCACCCAGCGGGATCGACCTACGAGCAGTACTTC. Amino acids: CATSSHPAGSTYEQYF.

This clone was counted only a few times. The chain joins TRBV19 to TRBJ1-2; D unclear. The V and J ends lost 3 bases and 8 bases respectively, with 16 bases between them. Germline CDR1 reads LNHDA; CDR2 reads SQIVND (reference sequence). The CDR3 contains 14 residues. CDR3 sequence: CASSISTAFGGYTF. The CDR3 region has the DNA TGTGCCAGTAGTATCTCTACAGCCTTTGGGGGCTACACCTTC.

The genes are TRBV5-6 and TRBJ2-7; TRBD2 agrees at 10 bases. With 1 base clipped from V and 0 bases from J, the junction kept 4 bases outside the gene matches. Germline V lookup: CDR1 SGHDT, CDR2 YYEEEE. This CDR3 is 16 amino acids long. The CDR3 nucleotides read TGTGCCAGCAGCTTGTCTAGCGGGAGAATCTCCTACGAGCAGTACTTC. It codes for CASSLSSGRISYEQYF.

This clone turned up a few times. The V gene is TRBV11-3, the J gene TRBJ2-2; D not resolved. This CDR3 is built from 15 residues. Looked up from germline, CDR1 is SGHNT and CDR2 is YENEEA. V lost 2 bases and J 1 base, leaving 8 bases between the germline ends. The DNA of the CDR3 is TGTGCCAGCAGCTTATCCCCAGGGAACACCGGGGAGCTGTTTTTT. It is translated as CASSLSPGNTGELFF.

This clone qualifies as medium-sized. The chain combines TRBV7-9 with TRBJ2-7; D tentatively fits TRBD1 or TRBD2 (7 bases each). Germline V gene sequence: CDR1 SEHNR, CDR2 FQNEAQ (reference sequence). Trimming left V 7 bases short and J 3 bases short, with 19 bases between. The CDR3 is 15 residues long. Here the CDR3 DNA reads TGTGCCAGCACCAGGGGGGGTCCCTCCGGCTACGAGCAGTACTTC. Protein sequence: CASTRGGPSGYEQYF. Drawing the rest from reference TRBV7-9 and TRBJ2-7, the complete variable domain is DTGVSQNPRHKITKRGQNVTFRCDPISEHNRLYWYRQTLGQGPEFLTYFQNEAQLEKSRLLSDRFSAERPKGSFSTLEIQRTEQGDSAMYLCASTRGGPSGYEQYFGPGTRLTVT.

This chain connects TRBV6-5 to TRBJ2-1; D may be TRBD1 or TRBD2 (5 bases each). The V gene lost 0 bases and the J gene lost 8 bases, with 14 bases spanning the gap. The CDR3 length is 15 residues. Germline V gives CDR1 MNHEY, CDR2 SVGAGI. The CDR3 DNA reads TGTGCCAGCAGTTACTCGGGTACGGGGCGGTATGAGCAGTTCTTC. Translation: CASSYSGTGRYEQFF.

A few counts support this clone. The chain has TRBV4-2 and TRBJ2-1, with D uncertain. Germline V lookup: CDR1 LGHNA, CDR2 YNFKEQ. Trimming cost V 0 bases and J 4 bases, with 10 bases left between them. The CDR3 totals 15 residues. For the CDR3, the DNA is TGTGCCAGCAGCCAAGAAACCTACGGTTACAATGAGCAGTTCTTC. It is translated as CASSQETYGYNEQFF.

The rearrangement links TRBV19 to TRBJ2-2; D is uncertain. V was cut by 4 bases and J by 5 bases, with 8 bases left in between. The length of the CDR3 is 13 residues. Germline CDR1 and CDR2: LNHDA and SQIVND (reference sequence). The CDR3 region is CASSTTLTGELFF. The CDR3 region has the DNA TGTGCCAGTAGTACTACTCTAACCGGGGAGCTGTTTTTT.

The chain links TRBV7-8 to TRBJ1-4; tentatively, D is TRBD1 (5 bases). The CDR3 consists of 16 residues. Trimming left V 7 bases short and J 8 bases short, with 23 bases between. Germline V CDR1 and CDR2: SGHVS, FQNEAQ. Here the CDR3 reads CASKRREGLVSEKLFF. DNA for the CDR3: TGTGCCAGCAAAAGAAGAGAGGGGTTGGTTAGCGAAAAACTGTTTTTT.

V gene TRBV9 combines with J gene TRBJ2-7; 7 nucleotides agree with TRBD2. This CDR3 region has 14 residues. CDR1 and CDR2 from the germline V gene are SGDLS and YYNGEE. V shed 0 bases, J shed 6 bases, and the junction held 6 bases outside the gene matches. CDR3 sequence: CASSVGWEGPEQYF. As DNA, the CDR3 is TGTGCCAGCAGCGTAGGGTGGGAGGGCCCCGAGCAGTACTTC.

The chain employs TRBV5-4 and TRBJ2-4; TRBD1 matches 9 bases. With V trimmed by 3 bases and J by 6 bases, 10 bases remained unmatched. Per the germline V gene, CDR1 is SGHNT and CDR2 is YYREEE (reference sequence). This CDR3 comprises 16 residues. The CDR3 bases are TGTGCCAGCAGCTCGGGACAGGGCCTCCAAGGAAACATTCAGTACTTC. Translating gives CASSSGQGLQGNIQYF. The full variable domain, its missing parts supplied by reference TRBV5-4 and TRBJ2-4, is ETGVTQSPTHLIKTRGQQVTLRCSSQSGHNTVSWYQQALGQGPQFIFQYYREEENGRGNFPPRFSGLQFPNYSSELNVNALELDDSALYLCASSSGQGLQGNIQYFGAGTRLSVL.

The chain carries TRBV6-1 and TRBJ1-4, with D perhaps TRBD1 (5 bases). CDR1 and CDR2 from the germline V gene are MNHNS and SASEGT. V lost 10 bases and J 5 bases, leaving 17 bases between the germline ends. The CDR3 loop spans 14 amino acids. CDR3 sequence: CATTGLLGNEKLFF. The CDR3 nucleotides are TGTGCCACCACGGGGCTTCTTGGCAATGAAAAACTGTTTTTT.

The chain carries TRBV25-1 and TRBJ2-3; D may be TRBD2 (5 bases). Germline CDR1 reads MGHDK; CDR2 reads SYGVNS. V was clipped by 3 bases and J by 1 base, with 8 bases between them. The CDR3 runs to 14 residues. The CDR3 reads CASSDPGGTDTQYF. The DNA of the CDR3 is TGTGCCAGCAGTGATCCCGGGGGCACAGATACGCAGTATTTT.

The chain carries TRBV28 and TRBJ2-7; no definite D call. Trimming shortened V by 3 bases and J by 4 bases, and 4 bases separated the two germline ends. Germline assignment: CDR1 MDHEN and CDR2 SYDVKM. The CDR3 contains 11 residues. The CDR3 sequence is CASSFEYEQYF. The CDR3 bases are TGTGCCAGCAGTTTCGAATACGAGCAGTACTTC.

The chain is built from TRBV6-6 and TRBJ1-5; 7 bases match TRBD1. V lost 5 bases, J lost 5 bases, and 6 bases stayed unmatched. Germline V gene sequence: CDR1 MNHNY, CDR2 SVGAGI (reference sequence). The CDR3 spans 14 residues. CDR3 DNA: TGTGCCAGCAGTCCCGCAGGGGGGGATCAGCCCCAGCATTTT. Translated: CASSPAGGDQPQHF.

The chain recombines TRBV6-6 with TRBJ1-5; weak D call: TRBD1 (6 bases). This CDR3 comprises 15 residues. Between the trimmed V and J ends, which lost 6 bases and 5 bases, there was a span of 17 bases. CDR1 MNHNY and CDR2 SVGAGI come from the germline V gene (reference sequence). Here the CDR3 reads CASRQSRDTHQPQHF. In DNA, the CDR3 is TGTGCCAGCAGGCAATCCAGGGACACCCATCAGCCCCAGCATTTT.

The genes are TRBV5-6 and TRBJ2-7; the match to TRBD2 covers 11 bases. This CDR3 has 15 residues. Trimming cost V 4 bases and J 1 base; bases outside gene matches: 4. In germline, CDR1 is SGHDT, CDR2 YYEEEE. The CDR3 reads CASSVAGGSSYEQYF. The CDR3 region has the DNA TGTGCCAGCAGCGTAGCGGGAGGGAGTTCCTACGAGCAGTACTTC.

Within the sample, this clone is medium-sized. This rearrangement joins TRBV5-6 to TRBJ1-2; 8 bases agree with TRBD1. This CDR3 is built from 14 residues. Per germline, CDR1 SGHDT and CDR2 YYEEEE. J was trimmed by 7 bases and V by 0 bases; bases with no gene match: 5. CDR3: CASSLGDRRLGYTF. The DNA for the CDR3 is TGTGCCAGCAGCTTGGGGGACAGGCGCCTTGGCTACACCTTC.

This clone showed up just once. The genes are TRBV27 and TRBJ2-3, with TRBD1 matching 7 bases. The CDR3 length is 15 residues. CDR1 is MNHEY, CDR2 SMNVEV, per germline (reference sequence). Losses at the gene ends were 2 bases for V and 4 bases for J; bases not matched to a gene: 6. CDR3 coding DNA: TGTGCCAGCAGTTTAAGACAGGGTGGCTCAGATACGCAGTATTTT. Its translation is CASSLRQGGSDTQYF.

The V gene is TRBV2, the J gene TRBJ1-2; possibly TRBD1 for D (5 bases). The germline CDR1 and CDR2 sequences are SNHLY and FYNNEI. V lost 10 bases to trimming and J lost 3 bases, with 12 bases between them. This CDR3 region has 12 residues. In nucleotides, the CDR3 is TGTGCCAACTGGGGGGTTGACTATGGCTACACCTTC. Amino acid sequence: CANWGVDYGYTF.

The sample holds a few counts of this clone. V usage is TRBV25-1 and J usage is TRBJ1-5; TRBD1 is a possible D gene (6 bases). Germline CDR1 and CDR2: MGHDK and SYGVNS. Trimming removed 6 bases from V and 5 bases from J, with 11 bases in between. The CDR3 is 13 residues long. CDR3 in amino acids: CASSKQGDQPQHF. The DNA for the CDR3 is TGTGCCAGCAGCAAACAGGGCGATCAGCCCCAGCATTTT.

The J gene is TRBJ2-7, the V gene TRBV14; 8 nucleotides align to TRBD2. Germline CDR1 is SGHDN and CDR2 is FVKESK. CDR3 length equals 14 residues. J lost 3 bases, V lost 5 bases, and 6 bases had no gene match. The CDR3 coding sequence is TGTGCCAGCAGCGTCCTAGCGGGTAACTACGAGCAGTACTTC. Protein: CASSVLAGNYEQYF.